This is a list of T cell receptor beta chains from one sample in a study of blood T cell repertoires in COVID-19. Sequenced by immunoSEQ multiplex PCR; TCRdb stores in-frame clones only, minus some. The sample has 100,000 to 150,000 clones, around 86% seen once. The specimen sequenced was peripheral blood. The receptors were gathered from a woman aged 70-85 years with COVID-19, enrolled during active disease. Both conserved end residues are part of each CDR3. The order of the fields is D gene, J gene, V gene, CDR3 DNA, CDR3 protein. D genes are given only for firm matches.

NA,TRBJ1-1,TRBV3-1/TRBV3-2,TGTGCCAGCACCCGAACAGGAGCCCCAGGGGCGGTTTTAATTACTGAAGCTTTCTTT,CASTRTGAPGAVLITEAFF
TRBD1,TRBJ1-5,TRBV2,TGTGCCAGCAGTTTCCGCGGGACAGAAGCAAATCAGCCCCAGCATTTT,CASSFRGTEANQPQHF
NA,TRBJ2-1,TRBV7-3,TGTGCCAGCAGCCCTGCAGGGGGGAGCTCCTACAATGAGCAGTTCTTC,CASSPAGGSSYNEQFF
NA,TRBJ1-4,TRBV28,TGTGCCAGCAGTTCAACCGGGACTCGTGAAAAACTGTTTTTT,CASSSTGTREKLFF
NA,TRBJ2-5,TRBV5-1,TGCGCCAGCAGCTTGGCCCTAGCTGATTCCCAAGAGACCCAGTACTTC,CASSLALADSQETQYF
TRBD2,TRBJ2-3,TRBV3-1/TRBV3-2,TGTGCCAGCAGCCAATCCTTCGGGGGGGATACGCAGTATTTT,CASSQSFGGDTQYF
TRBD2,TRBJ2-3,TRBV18,TGTGCCAGCTCACTGCAAACTAGCGGGTCGGGCACAGATACGCAGTATTTT,CASSLQTSGSGTDTQYF
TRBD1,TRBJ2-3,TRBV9,TGTGCCAGCAGCGTAGAGGGGGACAGTTCTACAGATACGCAGTATTTT,CASSVEGDSSTDTQYF
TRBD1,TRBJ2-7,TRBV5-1,TGCGCCAGCAGCTCCCAGGGGGCGACCGAGCAGTACTTC,CASSSQGATEQYF
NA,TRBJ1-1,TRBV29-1,TGCAGCGTTGCGCAGGGCGCACCAAACACTGAAGCTTTCTTT,CSVAQGAPNTEAFF
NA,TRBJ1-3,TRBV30,TGTGCCTGGAGGGAAAGGGGGTTAGGAGGAAACACCATATATTTT,CAWRERGLGGNTIYF
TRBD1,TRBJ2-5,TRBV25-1,TGTGCCAGCAGTCGACAGGGGCGAGAGACCCAGTACTTC,CASSRQGRETQYF
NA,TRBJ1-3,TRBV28,TGTGCCAGCAGTCCCCCCCCCGAGGGGGCTGGAAACACCATATATTTT,CASSPPPEGAGNTIYF
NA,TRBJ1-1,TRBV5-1,TGCGCCAGCAGCTCCGAGGGGGGGCCGGACACTGAAGCTTTCTTT,CASSSEGGPDTEAFF
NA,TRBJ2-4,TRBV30,TGTGCCTGGAGTCGGGGAGCCAAAAACATTCAGTACTTC,CAWSRGAKNIQYF
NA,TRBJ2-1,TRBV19,TGTGCCAGTAGTATAGTTGGCTGGGAGCAGTTCTTC,CASSIVGWEQFF
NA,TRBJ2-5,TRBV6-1,TGTGCCAGCAGTGAACAGGGTGGAGAGACCCAGTACTTC,CASSEQGGETQYF
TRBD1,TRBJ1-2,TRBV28,TGTGCCAGCAGACAGGGGTTCTATGGCTACACCTTC,CASRQGFYGYTF
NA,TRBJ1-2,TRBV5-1,TGCGCCAGCAGCTTGGGAGGCGGGGCTGGCTACACCTTC,CASSLGGGAGYTF
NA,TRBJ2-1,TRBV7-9,TGTGCCAGCAGCTTAGCGCCAGCGGGCAATGAGCAGTTCTTC,CASSLAPAGNEQFF
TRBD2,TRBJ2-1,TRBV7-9,TGTGCCAGCAGCGTGGGACTAGCGGGGGGGCCTCACTACAATGAGCAGTTCTTC,CASSVGLAGGPHYNEQFF
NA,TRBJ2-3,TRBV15,TGTGCCACCAGCAACAGGTTGGAGCCTAGCACAGATACGCAGTATTTT,CATSNRLEPSTDTQYF
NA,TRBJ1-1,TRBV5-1,TGCGCCAGCAGCCCACTTACCGGGGCGGGAGTGGTGACTGAAGCTTTCTTT,CASSPLTGAGVVTEAFF
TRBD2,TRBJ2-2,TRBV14,TGTGCCAGCAGCCCCGGGACTAGCGGGGTCTGGACCGGGGAGCTGTTTTTT,CASSPGTSGVWTGELFF
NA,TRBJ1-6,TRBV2,TGTGCCAGCAGTGACCCTGCGACAGATTCACCCCTCCACTTT,CASSDPATDSPLHF